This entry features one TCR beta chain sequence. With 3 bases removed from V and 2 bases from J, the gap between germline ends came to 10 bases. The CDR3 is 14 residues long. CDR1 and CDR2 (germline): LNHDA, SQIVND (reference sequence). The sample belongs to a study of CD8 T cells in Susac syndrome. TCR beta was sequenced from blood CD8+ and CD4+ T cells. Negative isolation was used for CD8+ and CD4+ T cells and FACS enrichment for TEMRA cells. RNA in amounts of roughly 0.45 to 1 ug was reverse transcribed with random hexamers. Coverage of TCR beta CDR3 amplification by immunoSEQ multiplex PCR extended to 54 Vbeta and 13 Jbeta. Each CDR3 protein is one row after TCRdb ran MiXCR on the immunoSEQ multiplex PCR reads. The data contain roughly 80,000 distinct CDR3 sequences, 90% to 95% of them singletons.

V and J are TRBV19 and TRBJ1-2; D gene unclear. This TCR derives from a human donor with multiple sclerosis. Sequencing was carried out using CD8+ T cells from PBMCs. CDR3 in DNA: TGTGCCAGTAGTATTCCTGCGGGGAACTATGGCTACACCTTC. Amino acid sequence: CASSIPAGNYGYTF.